The 13 T cell receptor beta chains given below trace back to one sample, sequenced in a study of glioma-infiltrating T cells after dendritic cell vaccination. The protocol was immunoSEQ multiplex PCR, while the TCRdb copy is restricted to in-frame clones and leaves out a portion. The profile shows tens of thousands of clones, roughly 90% of them singletons. Sequenced material: blood, taken before dendritic cell vaccination. The origin of the receptors is a human donor with glioblastoma.

This clone has only one observation. The genes are TRBV2 and TRBJ2-3, with 9 bases that match TRBD2. The length of the CDR3 is 17 residues. V was pared by 6 bases and J by 2 bases, with 12 bases of the junction left unmatched. Germline V lookup: CDR1 SNHLY, CDR2 FYNNEI. CDR3 bases: TGTGCCAGCAGCACCCCCGCGACTAGCGGTTTCACAGATACGCAGTATTTT. The encoded protein is CASSTPATSGFTDTQYF.

The chain couples TRBV5-5 to TRBJ2-3, with TRBD1 matching over 8 bases. Germline-derived CDR1 and CDR2 are SGHKS and YYEKEE (reference sequence). This CDR3 is built from 15 residues. The junction had 11 bases not matched to a gene; V was cut back by 6 bases and J by 5 bases. The DNA of the CDR3 is TGTGCCAGCATCCTCTTGGGGACAGGTTTAGATACGCAGTATTTT. Translating it yields CASILLGTGLDTQYF.

The chain uses TRBV6-1 and TRBJ2-5; 10 bases are shared with TRBD2. After removal of 0 bases from V and 5 bases from J, the junction contained 15 bases not matched to a gene. There are 19 residues in the CDR3. Germline CDR1 and CDR2: MNHNS and SASEGT. The CDR3: CASSEAHVGAAGGLETQYF. In DNA, the CDR3 is TGTGCCAGCAGTGAAGCGCACGTAGGGGCAGCGGGGGGGTTGGAGACCCAGTACTTC.

The CDR3 DNA follows: TGTGCCAGTAGCGGACAGGGTCCTGTTAGCAATCAGCCCCAGCATTTT. This gives the protein CASSGQGPVSNQPQHF. V usage is TRBV19 and J usage is TRBJ1-5; TRBD1 matches 8 bases. The CDR3 has 16 amino acids. Losses at the gene ends were 6 bases for V and 0 bases for J; bases not matched to a gene: 7. Germline V gene sequence: CDR1 LNHDA, CDR2 SQIVND (reference sequence).

The chain links TRBV30 to TRBJ1-5; no definite D call. This CDR3 comprises 11 residues. Trimming stripped 5 bases from V and 6 bases from J, with 8 bases between. Germline assignment: CDR1 GTSNPN and CDR2 SVGIG (reference sequence). The CDR3 coding sequence is TGTGCCTGGGGGGAGGGTCAGCCCCAGCATTTT. It codes for CAWGEGQPQHF.

The CDR3 reads CASSLDSPAGNTIYF. DNA of the CDR3: TGCGCCAGCAGCCTGGACTCCCCCGCTGGAAACACCATATATTTT. The chain is built from TRBV5-1 and TRBJ1-3; no firm D call. Trimming took 4 bases from V and 2 from J, leaving 13 bases between them. CDR3 length: 15 amino acids. CDR1 is SGHRS and CDR2 is YFSETQ in the germline V gene.

The J gene is TRBJ1-5, the V gene TRBV19, with D possibly TRBD1 on 5 matching bases. V shed 6 bases and J shed 0 bases, with 24 bases lying between them. Per germline, CDR1 LNHDA and CDR2 SQIVND (reference sequence). This CDR3 region has 19 residues. The CDR3 sequence: CASSRTGLRSGFSNQPQHF. DNA of the CDR3: TGTGCCAGTAGCCGCACGGGACTCCGGTCGGGTTTTAGCAATCAGCCCCAGCATTTT.

The chain employs TRBV18 and TRBJ1-1, with D possibly TRBD1 on 5 matching bases. Germline V lookup: CDR1 KGHSH, CDR2 LQKENI. With 2 bases removed from V and 1 base from J, the gap between germline ends came to 8 bases. CDR3 length equals 14 residues. CDR3 nucleotide sequence: TGTGCCAGCTCACCAACAAGGGGGAACACTGAAGCTTTCTTT. Its protein product is CASSPTRGNTEAFF.

The chain recombines TRBV28 with TRBJ1-2; D remains unclear. This CDR3 spans 13 amino acids. The germline V gene has CDR1 MDHEN and CDR2 SYDVKM. V lost 7 bases to trimming and J lost 13 bases, with 22 bases between them. In DNA form, the CDR3 reads TGTGCCAGCACACACGGGCAGGAGCTCGGGATCACCTTC. Encoded protein: CASTHGQELGITF.

CDR3 amino acids: CASSFSGDQETQYF. The CDR3 nucleotides are TGCGCCAGCAGCTTCTCAGGGGACCAAGAGACCCAGTACTTC. This chain links TRBV5-1 with TRBJ2-5; maybe TRBD1 (6 bases). V was trimmed by 2 bases and J by 0 bases, leaving 8 bases between them. The CDR3 extends over 14 amino acids. The germline gives CDR1 SGHRS, CDR2 YFSETQ.

This chain joins TRBV5-5 and TRBJ1-1; D perhaps matches TRBD1 (6 bases). The CDR3 covers 12 residues. The germline gives CDR1 SGHKS, CDR2 YYEKEE (reference sequence). The V gene lost 1 base and the J gene lost 7 bases, with 8 bases spanning the gap. The DNA of the CDR3 is TGTGCCAGCAGCTTGTTCAGGGGTGAAGCTTTCTTT. Amino acids: CASSLFRGEAFF.

V is TRBV19 and J is TRBJ2-7; 7 bases match TRBD1. Losses at the gene ends were 5 bases for V and 4 bases for J; bases not matched to a gene: 5. The CDR3 sequence is 13 residues long. CDR1 and CDR2 (germline): LNHDA, SQIVND (reference sequence). The CDR3 here is CASSSQGDYEQYF. CDR3 DNA sequence: TGTGCCAGTAGTTCTCAGGGGGATTACGAGCAGTACTTC.

The J gene is TRBJ1-4, the V gene TRBV6-5; D not resolved. V lost 5 bases and J lost 7, with 17 bases in between. CDR1 is MNHEY, CDR2 SVGAGI, per germline. CDR3 length equals 15 residues. The DNA of the CDR3 is TGTGCCAGCAGTACCGCCCCGGTATACGGTGAAAAACTGTTTTTT. Translating gives CASSTAPVYGEKLFF.